These T cell receptor beta chains were read from a single sample in a study of cytomegalovirus exposure and HLA in healthy donors. The data were produced by immunoSEQ multiplex PCR, yet TCRdb's version contains in-frame clones alone and is incomplete. The listing contains roughly 70,000 clones. The sample was PBMCs. All receptors come from a man aged 40-49 years in good health and CMV-seronegative. Both conserved end residues are trimmed from each CDR3. Each record gives: clone size, V gene, J gene, CDR3 protein. Only some rows state a clone size, as once, few, many or a class for expanded clones.

-,TRBV19,TRBJ1-5,ASSMRGRGMSKPQH
-,TRBV6-1,TRBJ1-1,ASKISGTSITEAF
-,TRBV7-8,TRBJ2-7,ASSLERVSSYEQY
-,TRBV6-1,TRBJ2-5,ASSDTGFRETQY
-,TRBV5-6,TRBJ1-5,ASSLYGTENQPQH
-,TRBV11-3,TRBJ2-1,ASSLGLAGHNEQF
-,TRBV19,TRBJ2-7,ASSPGTTSREQY
-,TRBV19,TRBJ1-1,ASSWGTANTEAF
-,TRBV19,TRBJ2-7,ASSMPDRTYEQY
-,TRBV30,TRBJ2-1,AWATSGGVVYEQF
-,TRBV6-1,TRBJ2-7,ASRRDLGSYEQY
-,TRBV7-8,TRBJ2-7,ASSLAAGSSYEQY
-,TRBV9,TRBJ2-5,ASSVGRTAIETQY
-,TRBV13,TRBJ2-7,ASSLEGGGEQY
-,TRBV6-4,TRBJ2-1,ASSEQQGAHEQF
-,TRBV5-1,TRBJ2-3,ASSLGLAGGSTDTQY
-,TRBV19,TRBJ1-2,ASSAHRGRDYGYT
-,TRBV4-1,TRBJ1-1,ASRLGQQNTEAF
-,TRBV5-4,TRBJ2-1,ASSFGLAGANEQF
-,TRBV30,TRBJ2-1,ASIYKMSSDNEQF
-,TRBV10-3,TRBJ2-7,AISESRQIPYEQY
medium-sized,TRBV15,TRBJ1-2,ATSPAGGESYGYT
-,TRBV25-1,TRBJ2-3,ASSELGLAGLKDTQY
-,TRBV15,TRBJ2-1,ATSRDNAATGSYNEQF
-,TRBV6-5,TRBJ1-3,ASSSGGLEGNTIY
-,TRBV4-1,TRBJ1-5,ASSPEVRSQQPQH